Given below is one T cell receptor beta chain in context. Its antigen is not yet known. Base quality data are lacking; no much larger clone is found one base away. Taken from cysteine to phenylalanine, the CDR3 has 16 residues. The sequence is cut down to CDR3 DNA, 48 bases in frame from base 1. CDR1 is given as SGHDT and CDR2 as YYEEEE, both from the germline V gene. V drops 0 bases and J drops 4 bases, leaving 16 bases in between. According to the study, the label for this sample's time point signals: resected brain tissue, or blood drawn just prior to surgery. Surgery cases with the highest brain T cell transcript signatures were selected for TCR beta chain sequencing of brain tissue and, where available, blood. Before surgery, the patients had been given at least one anti-epileptic drug. The TCR-sequenced patients were children whose drug-resistant epilepsy was caused by tuberous sclerosis complex, focal cortical dysplasia, Rasmussen encephalitis or hemimegalencephaly. Brain samples consisted of frozen blocks of fresh involved resected tissue obtained at epilepsy surgery. The Monarch genomic DNA purification kit was used to extract bulk genomic DNA from unsorted brain tissue and whole blood.

The data are from a study of brain T cells in children with intractable seizures (dated by TCRdb to the early 2020s). Turning to the overall study: As a first screen for immune gene transcripts, resected brain tissue from a few dozen pediatric epilepsy surgery cases was run on a NanoString immunology panel. Of the approximately 12 selected surgery cases, pre-surgery blood was also sequenced for eight, so four had brain tissue only. Study-wide findings and limitations: The patients' HCMV serostatus was not known, and viral specificity was inferred solely from CDR3 sequence similarity. Because pre- and post-surgery blood were sequenced to different depths, clones absent from the pre-surgery sample may reflect undersampling. Top 50 brain clonotypes included public and private clones; each case's most abundant public CDR3 closely resembled known HCMV, EBV or influenza A epitope-specific CDR3s.

The immunoSEQ assay was used to generate TCR beta chain sequences from genomic DNA. The original pipeline was this. CDR3 sequences that did not begin with the conserved framework cysteine at position 104 were removed by hand. To get clonality, the normalized Shannon's Diversity Index was subtracted from one, giving values from 0 (maximal diversity) to 1 (oligoclonal). Chi-squared comparison-of-proportions tests were used to check whether the frequency of the same CDR3 differed between samples, for example brain versus blood. Public clonotypes were found through immuneACCESS searches, while the VDJdb browser was used to judge similarity to known antiviral clonotypes. The table was pulled from immuneACCESS by TCRdb, which kept in-frame rearrangements only. Such tables lose some clones; where checked, under half of the loss comes from unresolved V genes, and the rest has no known cause. That table supplies the V and J calls and clone size; D and trimming were determined from the DNA. This sample has about 9,000 clones in its table, and 69% of those were observed once. Roughly a sixth of the sample is in the top ten clones.

The specimen comprised resected brain tissue, sampled at surgery. The source of this sequence is a girl aged 2-10 years with tuberous sclerosis and intractable seizures. Recombination linked TRBV5-6 to TRBJ1-1; the D gene assignment is ambiguous. The DNA sequence is given as TGTGCCAGCAGCTTGGACTTAACCTCGGCGGCCACTGAAGCTTTCTTT. Its translation reads: CASSLDLTSAATEAFF.